This T cell receptor (beta chain) was sequenced during a study of spatial heterogeneity in lung cancer. At the level of the study: The study consistently detected more beta-chain than alpha-chain sequences. General observations from the study: The study found that ubiquitous and regional expanded TCR counts tracked ubiquitous and regional nonsynonymous mutations, respectively. It was found that expanded intratumoral alpha and beta TCR counts tracked tumor mutation counts.

Time point indicated: sample taken at primary tumor resection. Donation came from some 72 patients with untreated early-stage non-small cell lung cancer. This clonotype is classed as medium-sized. Its target is unknown. There are 15 residues in the CDR3. Germline values: CDR1 LNHDA, CDR2 SQIVND (reference sequence). V lost 3 bases, J lost 5 bases, and 16 bases lay in between. Every TCR cDNA molecule bore its own unique molecular identifier. TCRdb re-derived calls from the 5' RACE reads in MiXCR, one entry per CDR3 protein. The sample carries around 8,100 distinct CDR3 sequences, approximately 5.3% recorded once.

This chain joins TRBV19 and TRBJ1-1, with a weak D call TRBD1 (6 bases). The TCR was taken from a male donor with early-stage non-small cell lung cancer. This sample comprised lung tumor tissue, obtained at surgery. In DNA form, the CDR3 reads TGTGCCAGTAGTATTTTTTATGGGGGGGCGACTGAAGCTTTCTTT. Translated: CASSIFYGGATEAFF.